This T cell receptor beta chain was obtained from a study of CD4+ T cells in melanoma (dated by TCRdb to between 2021 and 2022). For the wider study: The study investigated neoantigen-specific CD4+ T cells in human melanoma. Findings and caveats that apply to the study as a whole: According to the report, neoantigen-specific CD4+ T cells in melanoma displayed diverse differentiation states. Neoantigen-specific CD4+ T cells were reported to be correlated with the function of CD8+ T cells, macrophages and B cells.

Including the terminal cysteine and phenylalanine, the CDR3 comprises 17 residues. The CDR3 DNA has 51 bases and is translated from base 1. Via the germline V gene, CDR1 is MGHRA and CDR2 YSYEKL. Trimming takes 1 base off V and 8 bases off J; junction bases not matched to a gene: 12. About this clone: What antigen it recognizes has not been identified. Base quality data are lacking; no much larger clone is found one base away.

Receptor libraries were prepared by the immunoSEQ multiplex PCR assay. TCRdb limited this immuneACCESS table to in-frame rearrangements with V and J called. A share of clones is missing; checked studies link under half to unresolved V genes, and the rest is unexplained. This sample lists some 10,000 clones; about 72% were detected once. Jointly, the top ten make up about 16% of the sample. The donors were melanoma patients. The chain links TRBV4-1 with TRBJ1-4; 8 nucleotides in the junction match TRBD1. The clonotype was recovered from a human donor with melanoma. Sample: cells from a culture (not recorded whether cultured in vitro). The nucleotides read TGCGCCAGCAGCCAAGGACAGGGGAAAGGAAACAGCGAAAAACTGTTTTTT. It is translated as CASSQGQGKGNSEKLFF.